These 19 T cell receptor beta chains were all obtained from the same sample, sequenced in a study of blood T cells in healthy people across ages. A second PCR of 7 to 11 cycles used a sample-barcoded 5' primer and a J-beta primer mix. TCRdb re-analysed the 5' RACE reads in MiXCR, keeping a single row per CDR3 protein. In the table there are about 1,400,000 distinct CDR3 sequences, 35% to 45% of which are singletons. Sequencing was carried out using blood. Receptors were obtained from a woman aged 18-35 years in good health.

Many counts were recorded for this clonotype. The CDR3 sequence: CAIRVRQAADTQYF. CDR3 bases: TGTGCCATCAGGGTCCGGCAAGCTGCAGATACGCAGTATTTT. The chain uses TRBV10-3 and TRBJ2-3; D not certain. The CDR3 is 14 residues long. CDR1 ENHRY and CDR2 SYGVKD come from the germline V gene. The V gene lost 6 bases and the J gene lost 4 bases, with 14 bases spanning the gap.

This clonotype was detected only a few times. The J gene is TRBJ1-5, the V gene TRBV3-1, with D perhaps TRBD1 (6 bases). Germline V lookup: CDR1 LGHDT, CDR2 YNNKEL (reference sequence). Trimming took off 6 bases at V and 4 bases at J, with 16 bases between the two ends. CDR3 size: 15 residues. CDR3 sequence (DNA): TGTGCCAGCAGTCCCCAGGACAGTCCAAATCAGCCCCAGCATTTT. This gives the protein CASSPQDSPNQPQHF.

The chain has TRBV29-1 and TRBJ2-1; D may be TRBD2 (7 bases). Trimming left V 6 bases short and J 4 bases short, with 25 bases between. CDR3 size: 17 residues. Germline-derived CDR1 and CDR2 are SQVTM and ANQGSEA. CDR3 protein: CSVGGGWGQGGYNEQFF. CDR3 bases: TGCAGCGTCGGCGGGGGTTGGGGGCAGGGTGGATACAATGAGCAGTTCTTC.

The V gene is TRBV9, the J gene TRBJ2-5; a possible D gene is TRBD1 (5 bases). The CDR3 is 14 residues long. Trimming removed 0 bases from V and 0 bases from J, with 6 bases in between. Germline CDR1 and CDR2: SGDLS and YYNGEE. The chain's CDR3 is CASSVGQNQETQYF. CDR3 sequence (DNA): TGTGCCAGCAGCGTAGGACAGAACCAAGAGACCCAGTACTTC. Drawing the rest from reference TRBV9 and TRBJ2-5, the complete variable domain is DSGVTQTPKHLITATGQRVTLRCSPRSGDLSVYWYQQSLDQGLQFLIQYYNGEERAKGNILERFSAQQFPDLHSELNLSSLELGDSALYFCASSVGQNQETQYFGPGTRLLVL.

CDR3 region: CASSSSRYRLAGGEVPYNEQFF. The CDR3 region has the DNA TGTGCCAGCAGTTCATCCCGGTACAGACTAGCGGGAGGGGAAGTCCCCTACAATGAGCAGTTCTTC. The chain has TRBV12-3 or TRBV12-4 and TRBJ2-1, with TRBD2 matching 14 bases. Germline trimming cut 4 bases from V and 2 bases from J; bases unmatched to any gene: 19. The CDR3 runs 22 residues.

V gene TRBV7-9 combines with J gene TRBJ2-7, with 9 nucleotides matching TRBD2. With 5 bases clipped from V and 5 bases from J, the junction kept 10 bases outside the gene matches. Germline-derived CDR1 and CDR2 are SEHNR and FQNEAQ (reference sequence). The CDR3 loop spans 15 amino acids. The CDR3 loop reads CASSDRAGGGDEQYF. The CDR3, as DNA: TGTGCCAGCAGCGATCGAGCGGGAGGCGGCGACGAGCAGTACTTC.

This clonotype was observed a handful of times. This chain joins TRBV10-3 and TRBJ2-7, with a tentative D call TRBD1 (6 bases). The CDR3 has 20 residues. CDR1 is ENHRY and CDR2 is SYGVKD in the germline V gene. The germline V and J ends were trimmed by 6 bases and 0 bases, with 30 bases remaining between them. CDR3 loop: CAISATTGTPKLVSSYEQYF. The CDR3 DNA sequence: TGTGCCATCAGCGCGACAACCGGGACACCCAAACTAGTAAGCTCCTACGAGCAGTACTTC.

This clonotype is a singleton in its sample. This rearrangement joins TRBV18 to TRBJ2-3, with TRBD2 as a possible D gene (5 bases). Germline V gene sequence: CDR1 KGHSH, CDR2 LQKENI. The CDR3 extends over 14 amino acids. V was pared by 3 bases and J by 4 bases, with 11 bases between. The CDR3 is CASSPAGRSDTQYF. The CDR3 region has the DNA TGTGCCAGCTCACCGGCGGGCCGATCAGATACGCAGTATTTT.

This clonotype was seen a few times. V usage is TRBV9 and J usage is TRBJ1-4; D is unclear. V was clipped by 0 bases and J by 1 base, with 13 bases between them. This CDR3 has 17 residues. Per germline, CDR1 SGDLS and CDR2 YYNGEE. The CDR3 loop is CASSVALELGTNEKLFF. CDR3 DNA sequence: TGTGCCAGCAGCGTAGCTTTGGAATTGGGAACTAATGAAAAACTGTTTTTT.

CDR3 sequence: CSAWDRGDEKLFF. The CDR3 bases are TGCAGCGCCTGGGACAGGGGGGATGAAAAACTGTTTTTT. V is TRBV29-1 and J is TRBJ1-4; 11 positions match TRBD1. CDR3 length: 13 amino acids. V shed 7 bases, J shed 6 bases, and the junction held 4 bases outside the gene matches. Germline V CDR1 and CDR2: SQVTM, ANQGSEA.

The rearrangement links TRBV12-5 to TRBJ1-2, with D possibly being TRBD1 (5 bases). V lost 6 bases, J lost 4 bases, and 12 bases lay in between. Germline-derived CDR1 and CDR2 are LGHNT and FRNRAP. This CDR3 is 13 amino acids long. CDR3 sequence: CASGSQDPYGYTF. CDR3 nucleotide sequence: TGTGCTAGTGGCTCACAGGACCCCTATGGCTACACCTTC.

The chain carries TRBV29-1 and TRBJ1-1; D unresolved. CDR1 is SQVTM, CDR2 ANQGSEA, per germline. CDR3 length equals 12 residues. V gave up 6 bases and J gave up 0 bases, with 8 bases separating them. As DNA, the CDR3 is TGCAGCGTACGGGAGGTGAACACTGAAGCTTTCTTT. Amino acid sequence: CSVREVNTEAFF.

The V call is TRBV5-5, the J call TRBJ2-7, with D perhaps assigned TRBD1 or TRBD2 (5 bases each). The V and J ends lost 4 bases and 4 bases respectively, with 12 bases between them. CDR1 SGHKS and CDR2 YYEKEE come from the germline V gene (reference sequence). The CDR3 covers 13 residues. CDR3 sequence (DNA): TGTGCCAGCAGCCGGGACCTGGGGTACGAGCAGTACTTC. Translating gives CASSRDLGYEQYF.

This chain uses TRBV29-1 with TRBJ2-7, with D perhaps TRBD2 (5 bases). CDR3 length: 12 residues. Germline V gene sequence: CDR1 SQVTM, CDR2 ANQGSEA. V dropped 7 bases and J dropped 4 bases, with 14 bases sitting between them. CDR3 nucleotide sequence: TGCAGCGCTGCCGACGGGGAATACGAGCAGTACTTC. This gives the protein CSAADGEYEQYF.

This clonotype counts as medium-sized (0.01 to 0.1%). V gene TRBV12-3 or TRBV12-4 combines with J gene TRBJ2-5; D perhaps matches TRBD2 (5 bases). This CDR3 comprises 15 residues. The V and J ends lost 5 bases and 0 bases respectively, with 13 bases between them. The CDR3 DNA sequence: TGTGCCAGCAGTCCCCCGGACTGGTACCAAGAGACCCAGTACTTC. As protein: CASSPPDWYQETQYF.

This clonotype was seen repeatedly, ten times or more. The chain links TRBV28 to TRBJ2-7; the D is unclear. The germline V gene has CDR1 MDHEN and CDR2 SYDVKM. The CDR3 totals 13 residues. The germline V and J ends were trimmed by 6 bases and 2 bases, with 11 bases remaining between them. Here the CDR3 DNA reads TGTGCCAGCAGCTTCTCAGTAACCTACGAGCAGTACTTC. It translates to CASSFSVTYEQYF.

The rearrangement joins TRBV2 to TRBJ1-4; perhaps TRBD1 as D (5 bases). The CDR3 has 13 amino acids. Trimming removed 2 bases at V and 8 bases at J, with 9 bases between. Germline CDR1 is SNHLY and CDR2 is FYNNEI. CDR3 protein: CASSEIRDEKLFF. For the CDR3, the DNA is TGTGCCAGCAGTGAAATTAGGGACGAAAAACTGTTTTTT.

This clonotype was found a few times. The CDR3, as DNA: TGTGCCAGCACCGGACGGATCAGGTGGAGCGAGACCCAGTACTTC. It encodes CASTGRIRWSETQYF. This sequence joins TRBV5-6 and TRBJ2-5; D remains unclear. Looked up from germline, CDR1 is SGHDT and CDR2 is YYEEEE. This CDR3 has 15 residues. Trimming stripped 6 bases from V and 5 bases from J, with 20 bases between.

This clonotype was seen only a few times. The chain uses TRBV20-1 and TRBJ2-7, with D possibly matching TRBD1 (6 bases). CDR3 length equals 15 residues. Trimming took 6 bases from V and 12 from J, leaving 30 bases between them. The germline CDR1 and CDR2 sequences are DFQATT and SNEGSKA (reference sequence). CDR3 sequence (DNA): TGCAGTGCCACCCCGACCAGGACAGCTTTTCCTGGTATGTACTTC. Translating it yields CSATPTRTAFPGMYF.